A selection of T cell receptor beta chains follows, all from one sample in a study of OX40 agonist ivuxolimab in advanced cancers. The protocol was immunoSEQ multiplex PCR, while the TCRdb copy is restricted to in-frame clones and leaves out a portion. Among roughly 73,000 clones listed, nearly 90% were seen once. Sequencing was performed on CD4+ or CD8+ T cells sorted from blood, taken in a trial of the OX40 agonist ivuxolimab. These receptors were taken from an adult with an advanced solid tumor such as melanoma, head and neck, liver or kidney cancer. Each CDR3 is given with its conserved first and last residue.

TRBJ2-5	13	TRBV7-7	CASSPSPTETQYF
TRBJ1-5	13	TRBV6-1	CASSESGIEPQHF
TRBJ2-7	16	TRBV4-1	CASSQDPALRGYEQYF
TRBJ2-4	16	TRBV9	CASSVAAGGAKNIQYF
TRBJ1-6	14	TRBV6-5	CASSLGRVDSPLHF
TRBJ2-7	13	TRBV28	CASSTIATYEQYF
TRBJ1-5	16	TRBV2	CASSESRGASNQPQHF
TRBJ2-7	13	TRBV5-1	CASSFGQDYEQYF
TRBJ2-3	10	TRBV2	CASGADTQYF
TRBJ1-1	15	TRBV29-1	CSAWREGREDTEAFF
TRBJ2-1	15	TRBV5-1	CASKLAGESYNEQFF
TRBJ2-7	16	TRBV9	CASSNSGTSGRSEQYF
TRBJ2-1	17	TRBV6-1	CASSEGSGAVAYNEQFF
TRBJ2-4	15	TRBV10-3	CAISESRSGKNIQYF
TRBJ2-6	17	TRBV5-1	CASSTSGVLDGANVLTF
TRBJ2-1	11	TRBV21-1	CAGGPLDEQFF
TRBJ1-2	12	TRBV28	CASTGVGYGYTF
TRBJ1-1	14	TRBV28	CASAWGNGGTEAFF
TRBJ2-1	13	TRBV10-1	CASSEGRYNEQFF
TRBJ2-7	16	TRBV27	CASSPTRGFGSYEQYF
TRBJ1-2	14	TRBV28	CASSLGYQIYGYTF
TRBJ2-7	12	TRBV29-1	CSVGERESEQYF
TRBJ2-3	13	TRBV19	CASSYRGTDTQYF
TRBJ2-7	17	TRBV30	CAWSVRAPQGYSYEQYF
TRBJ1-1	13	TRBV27	CASSLWVRGEAFF
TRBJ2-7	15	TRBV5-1	CASSSRGQAAYEQYF
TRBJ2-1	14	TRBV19	CASRRQGAYNEQFF
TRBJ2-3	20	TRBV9	CASSVGTGLAGDTGTDTQYF
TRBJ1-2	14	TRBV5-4	CASSWWGAGYGYTF
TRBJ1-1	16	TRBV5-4	CASSPRTGPFLTEAFF
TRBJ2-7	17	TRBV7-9	CASSSGLRGDRVYEQYF
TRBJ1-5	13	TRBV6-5	CASSSGGGQPQHF
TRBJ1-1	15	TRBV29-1	CSVEDRTTQDTEAFF
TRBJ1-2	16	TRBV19	CASSITGRISNYGYTF
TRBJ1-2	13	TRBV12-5	CASGLVLNYGYTF
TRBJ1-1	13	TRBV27	CASSLGAYTEAFF
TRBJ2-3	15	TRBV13	CASSLGVRGTDTQYF
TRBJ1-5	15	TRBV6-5	CASRTGGEGNQPQHF
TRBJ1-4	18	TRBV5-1	CASSLGGAFISTNEKLFF
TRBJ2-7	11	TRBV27	CASSLTYEQYF
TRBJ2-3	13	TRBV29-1	CSARQPSTDTQYF
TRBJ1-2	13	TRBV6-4	CASSLTFGDGYTF
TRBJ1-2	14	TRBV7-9	CASSFGTGNYGYTF
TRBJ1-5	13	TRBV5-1	CASSLLGGQPQHF
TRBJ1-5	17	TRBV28	CATTGWPGGDSNQPQHF
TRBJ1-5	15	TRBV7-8	CASSPGGGSSQPQHF
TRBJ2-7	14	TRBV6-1	CASRAGLSSYEQYF
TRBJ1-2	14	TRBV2	CASIQGGLGYGYTF
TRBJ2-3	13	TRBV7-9	CASTGGGTDTQYF
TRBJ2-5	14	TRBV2	CASSWVTGQETQYF